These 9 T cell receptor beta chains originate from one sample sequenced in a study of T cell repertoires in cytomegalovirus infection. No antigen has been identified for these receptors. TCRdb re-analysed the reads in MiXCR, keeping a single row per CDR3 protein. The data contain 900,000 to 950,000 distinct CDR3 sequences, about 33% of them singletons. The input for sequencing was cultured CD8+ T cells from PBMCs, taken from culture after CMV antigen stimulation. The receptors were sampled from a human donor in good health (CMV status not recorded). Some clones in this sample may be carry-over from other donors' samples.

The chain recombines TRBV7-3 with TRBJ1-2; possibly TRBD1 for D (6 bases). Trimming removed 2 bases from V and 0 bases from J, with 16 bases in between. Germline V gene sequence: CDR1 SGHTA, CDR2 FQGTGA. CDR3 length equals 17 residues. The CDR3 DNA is TGTGCCAGCAGCTTAGGAGGATGGACAGAGACTAACTATGGCTACACCTTC. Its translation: CASSLGGWTETNYGYTF. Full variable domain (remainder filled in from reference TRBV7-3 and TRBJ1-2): GAGVSQTPSNKVTEKGKYVELRCDPISGHTALYWYRQSLGQGPEFLIYFQGTGAADDSGLPNDRFFAVRPEGSVSTLKIQRTERGDSAVYLCASSLGGWTETNYGYTFGSGTRLTVV.

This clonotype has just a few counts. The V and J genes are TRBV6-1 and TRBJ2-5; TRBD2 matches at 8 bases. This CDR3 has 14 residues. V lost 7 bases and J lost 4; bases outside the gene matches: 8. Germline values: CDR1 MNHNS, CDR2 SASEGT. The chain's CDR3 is CASNRGGFGETQYF. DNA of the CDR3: TGTGCCAGCAACCGGGGGGGGTTTGGAGAGACCCAGTACTTC.

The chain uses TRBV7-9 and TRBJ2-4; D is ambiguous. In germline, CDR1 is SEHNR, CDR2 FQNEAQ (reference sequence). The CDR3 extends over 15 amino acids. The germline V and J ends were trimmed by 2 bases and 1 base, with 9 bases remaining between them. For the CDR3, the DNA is TGTGCCAGCAGCTTAAAGGAAGGCGCCAAAAACATTCAGTACTTC. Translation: CASSLKEGAKNIQYF.

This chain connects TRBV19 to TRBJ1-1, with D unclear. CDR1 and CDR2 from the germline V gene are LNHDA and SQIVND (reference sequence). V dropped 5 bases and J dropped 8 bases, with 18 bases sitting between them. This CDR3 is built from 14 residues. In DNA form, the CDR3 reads TGTGCCAGTAGTCCATCGTGGGCCGTTCGGGAAGCTTTCTTT. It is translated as CASSPSWAVREAFF.

The CDR3 loop reads CASSYQAGTYEQYV. The DNA for the CDR3 is TGTGCCAGCAGTTACCAGGCAGGAACCTACGAGCAGTACGTC. The chain has TRBV6-5 and TRBJ2-7; D not certain. V dropped 2 bases and J dropped 2 bases, with 10 bases sitting between them. CDR3 length: 14 residues. Germline V gene sequence: CDR1 MNHEY, CDR2 SVGAGI.

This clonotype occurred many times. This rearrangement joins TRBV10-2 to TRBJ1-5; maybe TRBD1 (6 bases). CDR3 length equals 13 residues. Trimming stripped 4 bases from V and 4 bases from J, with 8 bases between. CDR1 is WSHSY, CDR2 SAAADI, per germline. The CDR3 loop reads CASSGQVNQPQHF. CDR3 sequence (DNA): TGCGCCAGCAGTGGACAGGTTAATCAGCCCCAGCATTTT.

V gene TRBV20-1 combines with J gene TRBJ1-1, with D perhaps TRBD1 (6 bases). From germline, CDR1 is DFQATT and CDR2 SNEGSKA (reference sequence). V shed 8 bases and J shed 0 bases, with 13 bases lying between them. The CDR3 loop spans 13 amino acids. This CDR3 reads CSTRDTMNTEAFF. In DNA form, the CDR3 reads TGCAGTACCCGGGACACCATGAACACTGAAGCTTTCTTT.

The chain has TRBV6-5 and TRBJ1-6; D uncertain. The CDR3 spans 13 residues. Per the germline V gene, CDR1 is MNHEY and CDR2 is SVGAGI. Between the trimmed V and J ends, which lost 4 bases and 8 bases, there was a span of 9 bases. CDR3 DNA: TGTGCCAGCAGTTCTACAGCTTATTCACCCCTCCACTTT. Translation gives CASSSTAYSPLHF.

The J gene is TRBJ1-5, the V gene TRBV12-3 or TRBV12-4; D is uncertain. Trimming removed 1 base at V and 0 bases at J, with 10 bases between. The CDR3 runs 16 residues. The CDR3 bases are TGTGCCAGCAGTTTAGGGTGGTTGGATAGCAATCAGCCCCAGCATTTT. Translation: CASSLGWLDSNQPQHF.